Reported below is one TCR beta chain. CDR1 MNHEY and CDR2 SMNVEV come from the germline V gene (reference sequence). The CDR3 is 13 residues long. Trimming pared 2 bases from V and 5 bases from J, leaving 9 bases between. The data were produced by immunoSEQ multiplex PCR, yet TCRdb's version contains in-frame clones alone and is incomplete. The sample holds about 270,000 clones, just over 90% seen once. The sample comes from a study of blood T cell repertoires in COVID-19. The J gene is TRBJ1-2, the V gene TRBV27, with D perhaps TRBD1 (5 bases). The receptor was isolated from a woman aged 40 to 55 with acute COVID-19. The sequenced sample consisted of PBMCs or T cells enriched from blood (not recorded which). CDR3 protein: CASSLRGGYGYTF. Written as DNA, the CDR3 is TGTGCCAGCAGTTTAAGGGGTGGATATGGCTACACCTTC.